This entry concerns a single T cell receptor (beta chain). Its antigen remains unknown. The PCR ran on 60 Vbeta and 13 Jbeta primers. TCRdb keeps only in-frame clones here, not all; method: immunoSEQ multiplex PCR. Found here are around 170,000 clones, roughly three quarters of them singletons; the top ten hold about 7.7%. The sample belongs to a study of cytomegalovirus exposure and HLA in healthy donors. Study-wide points: HLA alleles were associated with some 16,000 TCR beta sequences in a later analysis at 0.05 false discovery rate.

After removal of 8 bases from V and 0 bases from J, the junction contained 10 bases not matched to a gene. The CDR3 has 16 residues. Germline lookup yields CDR1 MDHEN and CDR2 SYDVKM. J is TRBJ2-1 and V is TRBV28; 7 bases fit TRBD1. Sequencing was carried out using PBMCs. The sequence was obtained from a woman aged 35 to 49 in good health and CMV-seropositive. CDR3 bases: TGTGCCAGCCCTCCCCCAGGGGGTTACTCCTACAATGAGCAGTTCTTC. Its translation is CASPPPGGYSYNEQFF.